This entry concerns a single T cell receptor beta chain. The data originate from a study of blood T cell repertoires in COVID-19. Patients in Seattle were enrolled during active infection, then followed longitudinally. Measured with immunoSEQ multiplex PCR; TCRdb has only the in-frame clones, and not every one. The repertoire includes about 210,000 clones, 84% of them detected once, and 10% sits in the top ten. V shed 4 bases, J shed 2 bases, and the junction held 1 base outside the gene matches. This CDR3 comprises 12 residues. Germline V lookup: CDR1 GTSNPN, CDR2 SVGIG (reference sequence). Sequenced sample: peripheral blood. This receptor was taken from a woman older than 75 with COVID-19, enrolled during active disease. The chain uses TRBV30 and TRBJ2-5, with TRBD1 matching 7 bases. The CDR3 region has the DNA TGTGCCTGGAACAGGGGACAAGAGACCCAGTACTTC. This translates into CAWNRGQETQYF. The variable domain in full, completed from reference TRBV30 and TRBJ2-5, reads SQTIHQWPATLVQPVGSPLSLECTVEGTSNPNLYWYRQAAGRGLQLLFYSVGIGQISSEVPQNLSASRPQDRQFILSSKKLLLSDSGFYLCAWNRGQETQYFGPGTRLLVL.